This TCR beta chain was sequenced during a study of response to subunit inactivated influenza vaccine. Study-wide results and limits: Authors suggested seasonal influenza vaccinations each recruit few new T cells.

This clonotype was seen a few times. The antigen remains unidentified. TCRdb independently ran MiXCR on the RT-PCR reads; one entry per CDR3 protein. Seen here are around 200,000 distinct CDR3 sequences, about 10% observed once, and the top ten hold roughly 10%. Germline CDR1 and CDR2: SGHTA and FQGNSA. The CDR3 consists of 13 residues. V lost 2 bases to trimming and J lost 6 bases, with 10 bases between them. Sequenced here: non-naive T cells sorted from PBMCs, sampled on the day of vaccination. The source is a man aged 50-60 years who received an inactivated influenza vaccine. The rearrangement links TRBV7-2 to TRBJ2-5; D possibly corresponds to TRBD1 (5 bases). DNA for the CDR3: TGTGCCAGCAGCTTATCAGGGTTGAAGACCCAGTACTTC. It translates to CASSLSGLKTQYF.